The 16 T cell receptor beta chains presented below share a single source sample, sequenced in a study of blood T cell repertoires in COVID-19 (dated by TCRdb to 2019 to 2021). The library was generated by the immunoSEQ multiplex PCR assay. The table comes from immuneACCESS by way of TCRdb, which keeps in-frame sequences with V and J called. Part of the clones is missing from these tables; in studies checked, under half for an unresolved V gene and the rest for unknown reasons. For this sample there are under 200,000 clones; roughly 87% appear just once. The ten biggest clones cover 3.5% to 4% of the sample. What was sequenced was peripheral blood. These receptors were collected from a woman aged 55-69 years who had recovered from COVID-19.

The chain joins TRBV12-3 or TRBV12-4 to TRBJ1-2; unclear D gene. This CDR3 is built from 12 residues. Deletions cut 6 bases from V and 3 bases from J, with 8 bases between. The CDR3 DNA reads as TGTGCCAGCAGACTTACAGACTATGGCTACACCTTC. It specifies CASRLTDYGYTF.

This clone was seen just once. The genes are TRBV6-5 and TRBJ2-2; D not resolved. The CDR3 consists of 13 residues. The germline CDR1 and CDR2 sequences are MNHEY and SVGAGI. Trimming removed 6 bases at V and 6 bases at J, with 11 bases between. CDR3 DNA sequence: TGTGCCAGCAGACGACTTGGCTCCGGGGAGCTGTTTTTT. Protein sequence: CASRRLGSGELFF.

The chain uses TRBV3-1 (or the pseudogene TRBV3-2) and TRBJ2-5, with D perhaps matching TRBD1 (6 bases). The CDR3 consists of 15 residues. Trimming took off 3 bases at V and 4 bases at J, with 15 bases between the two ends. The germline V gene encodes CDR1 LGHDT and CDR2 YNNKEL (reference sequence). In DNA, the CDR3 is TGTGCCAGCAGCCATCCAACACAGGGACGAGAGACCCAGTACTTC. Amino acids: CASSHPTQGRETQYF.

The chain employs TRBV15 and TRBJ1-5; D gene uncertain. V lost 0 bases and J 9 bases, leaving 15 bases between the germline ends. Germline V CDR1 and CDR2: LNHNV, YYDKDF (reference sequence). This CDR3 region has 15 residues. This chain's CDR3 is CATSRDRQPEPPQHF. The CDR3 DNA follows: TGTGCCACCAGCAGAGATCGACAACCTGAGCCGCCCCAGCATTTT.

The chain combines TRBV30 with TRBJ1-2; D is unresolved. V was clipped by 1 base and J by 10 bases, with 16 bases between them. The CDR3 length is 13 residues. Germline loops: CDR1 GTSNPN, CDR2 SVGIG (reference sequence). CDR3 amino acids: CAWSGGQATDYTF. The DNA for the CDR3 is TGTGCCTGGAGTGGCGGGCAGGCAACTGACTACACCTTC.

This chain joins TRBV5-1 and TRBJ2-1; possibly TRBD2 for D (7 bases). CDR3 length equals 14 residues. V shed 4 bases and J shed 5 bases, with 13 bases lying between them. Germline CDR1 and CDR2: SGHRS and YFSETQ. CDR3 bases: TGCGCCAGCAGCGGGGCGGGGGACAACAATGAGCAGTTCTTC. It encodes CASSGAGDNNEQFF.

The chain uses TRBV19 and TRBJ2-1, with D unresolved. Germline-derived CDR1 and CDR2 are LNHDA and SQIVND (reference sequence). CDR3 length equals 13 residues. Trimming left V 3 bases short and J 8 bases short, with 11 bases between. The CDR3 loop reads CASSMASSDEQFF. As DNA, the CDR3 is TGTGCCAGTAGTATGGCCAGCAGCGATGAGCAGTTCTTC.

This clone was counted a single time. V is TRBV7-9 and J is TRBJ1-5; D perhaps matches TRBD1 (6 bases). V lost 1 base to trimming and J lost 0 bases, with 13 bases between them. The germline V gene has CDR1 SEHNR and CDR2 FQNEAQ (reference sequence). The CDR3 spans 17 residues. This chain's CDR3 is CASSLVQGGYSNQPQHF. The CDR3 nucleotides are TGTGCCAGCAGCTTAGTACAGGGAGGGTATAGCAATCAGCCCCAGCATTTT. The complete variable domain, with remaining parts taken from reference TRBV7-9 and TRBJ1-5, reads DTGVSQNPRHKITKRGQNVTFRCDPISEHNRLYWYRQTLGQGPEFLTYFQNEAQLEKSRLLSDRFSAERPKGSFSTLEIQRTEQGDSAMYLCASSLVQGGYSNQPQHFGDGTRLSIL.

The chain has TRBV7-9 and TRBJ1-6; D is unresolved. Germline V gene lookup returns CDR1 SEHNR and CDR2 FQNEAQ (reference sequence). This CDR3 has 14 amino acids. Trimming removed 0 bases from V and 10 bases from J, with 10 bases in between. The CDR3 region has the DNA TGTGCCAGCAGCTTAGCACCGGCCGGGTCACCCCTCCACTTT. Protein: CASSLAPAGSPLHF.

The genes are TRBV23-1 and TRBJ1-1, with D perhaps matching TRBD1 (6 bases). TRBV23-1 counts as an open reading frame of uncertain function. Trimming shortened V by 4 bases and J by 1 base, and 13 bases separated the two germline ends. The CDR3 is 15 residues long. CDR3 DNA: TGCGCCAGCAGTCTACCGGGACACCCGAACACTGAAGCTTTCTTT. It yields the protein CASSLPGHPNTEAFF.

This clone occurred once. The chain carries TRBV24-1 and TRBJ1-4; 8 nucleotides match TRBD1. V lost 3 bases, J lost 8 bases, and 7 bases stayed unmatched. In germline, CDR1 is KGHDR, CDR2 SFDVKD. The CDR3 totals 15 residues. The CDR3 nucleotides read TGTGCCACCAGTGATCGGCAGGGGGCAAACGAAAAACTGTTTTTT. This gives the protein CATSDRQGANEKLFF.

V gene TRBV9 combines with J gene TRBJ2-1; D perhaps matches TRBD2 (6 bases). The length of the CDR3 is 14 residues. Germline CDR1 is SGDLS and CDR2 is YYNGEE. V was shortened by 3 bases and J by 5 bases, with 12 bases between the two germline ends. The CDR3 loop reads CASSAGLANNEQFF. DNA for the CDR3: TGTGCCAGCAGCGCTGGCCTAGCGAACAATGAGCAGTTCTTC.

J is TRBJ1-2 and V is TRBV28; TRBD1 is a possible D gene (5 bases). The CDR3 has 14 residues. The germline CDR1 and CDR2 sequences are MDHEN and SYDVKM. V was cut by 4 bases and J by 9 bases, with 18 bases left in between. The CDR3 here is CASSSGPPRGSYTF. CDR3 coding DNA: TGTGCCAGCAGTTCTGGACCCCCTCGGGGGAGCTACACCTTC.

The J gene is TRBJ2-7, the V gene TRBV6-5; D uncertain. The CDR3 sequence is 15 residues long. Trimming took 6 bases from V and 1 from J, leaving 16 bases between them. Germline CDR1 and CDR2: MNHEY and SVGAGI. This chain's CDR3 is CASSLKQSVSYEQYF. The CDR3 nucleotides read TGTGCCAGCAGCCTAAAACAGTCGGTATCCTACGAGCAGTACTTC.

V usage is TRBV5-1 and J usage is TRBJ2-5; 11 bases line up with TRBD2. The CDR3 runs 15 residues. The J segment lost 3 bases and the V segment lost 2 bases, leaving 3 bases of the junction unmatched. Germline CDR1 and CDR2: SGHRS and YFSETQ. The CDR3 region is CASSFQGLAEETQYF. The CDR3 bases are TGCGCCAGCAGCTTCCAGGGACTAGCGGAAGAGACCCAGTACTTC.

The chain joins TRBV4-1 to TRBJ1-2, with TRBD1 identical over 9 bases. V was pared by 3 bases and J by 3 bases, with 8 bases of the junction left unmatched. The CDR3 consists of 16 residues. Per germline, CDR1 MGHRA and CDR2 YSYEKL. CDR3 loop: CASSHVRQGEDYGYTF. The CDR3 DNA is TGCGCCAGCAGCCACGTTCGACAGGGGGAAGACTATGGCTACACCTTC.